This entry concerns a single T cell receptor beta chain. The antigen this receptor binds is unknown. The input lacks base qualities; no much larger clone sits a single base away. The sample comes from a study of T-cell memory formation after mild COVID-19 (dated by TCRdb to the early 2020s). Some background on the complete study: Most TCR sequence clusters were specific to one of the two donors. The cohort was made up of two young adult volunteers, one female and one male, who were previously healthy. In a couple of donors, T-cell clones that expanded and contracted after mild COVID-19 were tracked by sequencing TCRalpha and TCRbeta repertoires over time. Here is what the overall study found, with its caveats: From day 15 to 85, contracting clones showed balanced CD4/CD8 phenotypes, whereas a second wave of clones that expanded from day 15 to 37 leaned towards CD4+. The second-wave clones that peaked on day 37 were not confirmed to be SARS-CoV-2 specific. Contracting CD4+ clones were found mainly in CM and EM memory subsets, while CD8+ clones were enriched in EMRA. The study covered only a couple of mild cases, and larger cohorts including severe cases with pre-infection samples were considered necessary. Some responding clones were detected in pre-infection memory, suggesting pre-existing cross-reactive memory T cells joined the SARS-CoV-2 response.

Ficoll-Paque density gradient centrifugation was used to isolate PBMCs. CDR1 KGHSH and CDR2 LQKENI are derived from the germline V gene. The germline ends are 10 bases apart after V is trimmed by 2 bases and J by 6 bases. Taken from cysteine to phenylalanine, the CDR3 has 13 residues. The CDR3 DNA has 39 bases and is translated from base 1. Sequencing used an Illumina NovaSeq 6000. TCRalpha and TCRbeta cDNA libraries were constructed by 5'RACE with constant-segment primers, with sample barcodes and unique molecular identifiers being introduced. RNA was extracted from every sample with Trizol reagent. Library amplification was performed in two PCR steps, and a second sample barcode and Illumina TruSeq adapters were introduced in the second step. The libraries were sequenced on an Illumina NovaSeq using 2 x 150 bp paired-end reads. Per the original workflow: The reads were demultiplexed and collapsed into UMI-guided consensus sequences using migec v1.2.7. Using mixcr v2.1.11, UMI consensuses were aligned to TRA and TRB V and J templates and then assembled into clonotypes. Clonotypes were classified as expanded or contracted when called significant by both edgeR and NoisET, with noise models trained on biological replicates. For edgeR calls, the thresholds were a false discovery rate-adjusted p below 0.01 and a log2 fold-change of 1. As an exploratory analysis of dynamics, max-normalized trajectories of the 1000 most abundant clonotypes were examined with PCA combined with hierarchical clustering. Separately sequenced CD4+ and CD8+ repertoires were used to assign the CD4 or CD8 phenotype of responding clones. TCRdb reanalyzed the raw reads on its own, using fastp at Q25 for trimming and MiXCR for clone calling, and kept in-frame beta chains. For every CDR3 protein sequence, its rows merge into one entry that carries the most common genes and DNA. Here the V and J calls rest on TCRdb's processing, not on the authors' analysis. This sample has 240,000 or so distinct CDR3 sequences in its table, and more than 8% of those were observed once. The top ten hold more than 20% of the sample.

The receptor's source is a young man who had mild COVID-19 (a few samples of this study predate the infection). The sample titles of this study are shuffled in the database, so cell type and time point are left out; the donor was told from shared clones. The chain couples TRBV18 to TRBJ1-2, and TRBD1 may be the D gene, going by 5 matching bases. Specimen: PBMCs or a T cell subset sorted from them (not recorded which). The bases read TGTGCCAGCTCACCAAACCGACAGAATGGCTACACCTTC. Translated, this gives CASSPNRQNGYTF.